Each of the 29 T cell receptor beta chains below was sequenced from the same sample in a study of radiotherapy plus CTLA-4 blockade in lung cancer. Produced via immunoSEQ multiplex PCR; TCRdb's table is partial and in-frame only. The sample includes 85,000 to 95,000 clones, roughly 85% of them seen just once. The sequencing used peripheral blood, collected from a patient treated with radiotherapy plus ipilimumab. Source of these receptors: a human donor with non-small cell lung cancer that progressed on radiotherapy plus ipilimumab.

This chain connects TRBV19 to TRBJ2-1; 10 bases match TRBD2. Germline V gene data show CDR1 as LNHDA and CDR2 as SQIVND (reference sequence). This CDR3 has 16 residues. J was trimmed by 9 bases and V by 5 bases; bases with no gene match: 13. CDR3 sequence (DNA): TGTGCCAGTAGTCACCTAGCGGGAGCCTTCGTCCCTGAGCAGTTCTTC. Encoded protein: CASSHLAGAFVPEQFF.

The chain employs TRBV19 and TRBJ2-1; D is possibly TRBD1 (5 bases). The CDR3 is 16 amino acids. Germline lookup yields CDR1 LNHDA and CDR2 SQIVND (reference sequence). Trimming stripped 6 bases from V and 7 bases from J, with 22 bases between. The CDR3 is CASSNPAPPQGNEQFF. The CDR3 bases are TGTGCCAGTAGCAACCCCGCCCCCCCCCAGGGAAATGAGCAGTTCTTC.

DNA for the CDR3: TGTGCCAGCAGTTACTCGAGGGCCAGCGGCTACGAGCAGTACGTC. It translates to CASSYSRASGYEQYV. The chain joins TRBV6-5 to TRBJ2-7; D is possibly TRBD2 (5 bases). The CDR3 has 15 amino acids. Germline CDR1 is MNHEY and CDR2 is SVGAGI. The V gene lost 0 bases and the J gene lost 3 bases, with 12 bases spanning the gap.

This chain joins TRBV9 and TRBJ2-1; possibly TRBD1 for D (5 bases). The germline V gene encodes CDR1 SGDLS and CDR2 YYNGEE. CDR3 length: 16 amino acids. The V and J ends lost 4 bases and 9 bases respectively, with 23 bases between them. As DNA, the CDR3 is TGTGCCAGCAGCTCCCACAACACGCAAGTTAGGGGTGAGCAGTTCTTC. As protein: CASSSHNTQVRGEQFF. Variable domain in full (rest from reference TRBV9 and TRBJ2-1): DSGVTQTPKHLITATGQRVTLRCSPRSGDLSVYWYQQSLDQGLQFLIQYYNGEERAKGNILERFSAQQFPDLHSELNLSSLELGDSALYFCASSSHNTQVRGEQFFGPGTRLTVL.

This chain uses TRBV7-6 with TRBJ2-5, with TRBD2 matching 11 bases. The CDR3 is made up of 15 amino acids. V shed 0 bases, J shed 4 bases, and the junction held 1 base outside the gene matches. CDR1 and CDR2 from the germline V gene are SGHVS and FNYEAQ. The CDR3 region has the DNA TGTGCCAGCAGCTTAGCTAGCGGGGGGGGAGAGACCCAGTACTTC. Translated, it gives CASSLASGGGETQYF.

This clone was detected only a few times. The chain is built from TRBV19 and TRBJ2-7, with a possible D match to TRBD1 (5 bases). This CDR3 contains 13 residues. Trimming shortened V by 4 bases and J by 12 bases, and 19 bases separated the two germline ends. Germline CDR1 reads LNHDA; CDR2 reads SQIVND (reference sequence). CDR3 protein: CASSTAGQSVPYF. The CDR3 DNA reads TGTGCCAGTAGTACTGCAGGACAATCGGTTCCGTACTTC.

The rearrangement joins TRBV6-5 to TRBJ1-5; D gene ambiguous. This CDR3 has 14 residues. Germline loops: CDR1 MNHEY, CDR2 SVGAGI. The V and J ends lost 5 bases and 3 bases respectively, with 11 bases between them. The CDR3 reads CASSPRETNQPQHF. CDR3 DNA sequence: TGTGCCAGCAGTCCTAGGGAGACCAATCAGCCCCAGCATTTT.

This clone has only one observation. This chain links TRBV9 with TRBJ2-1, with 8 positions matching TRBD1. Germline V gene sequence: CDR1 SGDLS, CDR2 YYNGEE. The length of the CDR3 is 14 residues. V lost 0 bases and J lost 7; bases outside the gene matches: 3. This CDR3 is CASSVAGQGNEQFF. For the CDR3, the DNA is TGTGCCAGCAGCGTAGCCGGACAGGGTAATGAGCAGTTCTTC.

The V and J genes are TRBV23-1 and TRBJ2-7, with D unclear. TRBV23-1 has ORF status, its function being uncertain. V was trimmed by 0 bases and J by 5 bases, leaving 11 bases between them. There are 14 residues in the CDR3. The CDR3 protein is CASSQSLGTDEQYV. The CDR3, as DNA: TGCGCCAGCAGTCAATCGTTGGGAACAGACGAGCAGTACGTC.

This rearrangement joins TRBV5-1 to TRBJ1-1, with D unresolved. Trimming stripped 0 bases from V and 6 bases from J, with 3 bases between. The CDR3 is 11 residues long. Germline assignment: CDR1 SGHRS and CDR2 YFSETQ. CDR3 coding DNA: TGCGCCAGCAGCTTGGATTCTGAAGCTTTCTTT. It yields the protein CASSLDSEAFF. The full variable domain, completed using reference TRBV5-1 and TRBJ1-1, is KAGVTQTPRYLIKTRGQQVTLSCSPISGHRSVSWYQQTPGQGLQFLFEYFSETQRNKGNFPGRFSGRQFSNSRSEMNVSTLELGDSALYLCASSLDSEAFFGQGTRLTVV.

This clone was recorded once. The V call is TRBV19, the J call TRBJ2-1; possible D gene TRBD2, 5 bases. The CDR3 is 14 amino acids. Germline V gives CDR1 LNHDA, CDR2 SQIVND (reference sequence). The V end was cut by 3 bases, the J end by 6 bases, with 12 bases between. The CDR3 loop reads CASSIPSPSNEQFF. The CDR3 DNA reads TGTGCCAGTAGTATCCCTAGCCCCTCCAATGAGCAGTTCTTC.

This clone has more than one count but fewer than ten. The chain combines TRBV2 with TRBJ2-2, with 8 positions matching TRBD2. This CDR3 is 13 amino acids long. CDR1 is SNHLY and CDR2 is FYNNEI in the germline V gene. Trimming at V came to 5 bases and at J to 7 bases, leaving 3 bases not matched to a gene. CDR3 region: CASSREGFGELFF. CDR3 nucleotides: TGTGCCAGCAGTCGGGAGGGGTTCGGGGAGCTGTTTTTT.

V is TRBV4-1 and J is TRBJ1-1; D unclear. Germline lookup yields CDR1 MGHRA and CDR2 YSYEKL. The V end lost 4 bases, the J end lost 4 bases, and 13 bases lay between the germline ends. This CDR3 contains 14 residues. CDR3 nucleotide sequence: TGCGCCAGCAGCCGAGATAGCGTTTTCACTGAAGCTTTCTTT. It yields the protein CASSRDSVFTEAFF.

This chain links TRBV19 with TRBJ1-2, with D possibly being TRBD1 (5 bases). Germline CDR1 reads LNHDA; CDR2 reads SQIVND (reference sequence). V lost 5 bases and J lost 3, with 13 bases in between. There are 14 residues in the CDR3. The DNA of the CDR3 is TGTGCCAGTAGTCCCGAAAGGGGCCACTATGGCTACACCTTC. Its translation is CASSPERGHYGYTF. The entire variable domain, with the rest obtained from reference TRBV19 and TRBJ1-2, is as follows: DGGITQSPKYLFRKEGQNVTLSCEQNLNHDAMYWYRQDPGQGLRLIYYSQIVNDFQKGDIAEGYSVSREKKESFPLTVTSAQKNPTAFYLCASSPERGHYGYTFGSGTRLTVV.

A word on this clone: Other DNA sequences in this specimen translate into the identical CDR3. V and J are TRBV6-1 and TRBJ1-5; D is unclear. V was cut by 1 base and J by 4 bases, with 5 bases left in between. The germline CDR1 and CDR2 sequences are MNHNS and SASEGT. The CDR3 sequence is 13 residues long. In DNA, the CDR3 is TGTGCCAGCAGTGAAGTTGAGAATCAGCCCCAGCATTTT. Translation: CASSEVENQPQHF.

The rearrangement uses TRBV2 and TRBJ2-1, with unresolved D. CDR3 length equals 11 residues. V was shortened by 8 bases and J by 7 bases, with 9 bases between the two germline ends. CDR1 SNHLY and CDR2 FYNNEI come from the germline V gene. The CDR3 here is CASGRSNEQFF. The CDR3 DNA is TGTGCCAGCGGCAGATCGAATGAGCAGTTCTTC.

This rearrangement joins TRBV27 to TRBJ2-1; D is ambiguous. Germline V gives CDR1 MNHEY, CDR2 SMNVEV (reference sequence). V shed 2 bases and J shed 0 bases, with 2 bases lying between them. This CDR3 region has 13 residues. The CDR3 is CASSLISYNEQFF. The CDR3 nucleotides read TGTGCCAGCAGTTTAATCTCCTACAATGAGCAGTTCTTC.

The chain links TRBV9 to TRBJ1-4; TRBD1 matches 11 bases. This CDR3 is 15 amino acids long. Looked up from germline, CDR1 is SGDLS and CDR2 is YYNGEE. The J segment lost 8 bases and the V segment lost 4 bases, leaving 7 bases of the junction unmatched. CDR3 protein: CASSLSGTGGEKLFF. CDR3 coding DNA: TGTGCCAGCAGCTTATCCGGGACAGGGGGAGAAAAACTGTTTTTT.

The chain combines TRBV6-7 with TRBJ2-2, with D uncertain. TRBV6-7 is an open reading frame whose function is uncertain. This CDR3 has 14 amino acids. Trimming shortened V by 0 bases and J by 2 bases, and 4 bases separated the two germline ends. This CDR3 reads CASSYSGNTGELFF. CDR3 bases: TGTGCCAGCAGTTACTCTGGTAACACCGGGGAGCTGTTTTTT.

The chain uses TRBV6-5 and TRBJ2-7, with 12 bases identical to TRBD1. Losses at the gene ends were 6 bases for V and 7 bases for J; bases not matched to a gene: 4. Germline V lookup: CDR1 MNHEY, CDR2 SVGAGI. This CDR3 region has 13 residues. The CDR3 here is CASRGQGALEQYV. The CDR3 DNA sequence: TGTGCCAGCAGGGGACAGGGGGCGCTTGAGCAGTACGTC.

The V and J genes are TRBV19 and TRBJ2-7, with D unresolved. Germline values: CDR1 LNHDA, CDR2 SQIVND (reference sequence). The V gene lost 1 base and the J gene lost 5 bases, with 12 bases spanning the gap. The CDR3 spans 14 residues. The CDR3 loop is CASSIGGRLDEQYF. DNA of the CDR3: TGTGCCAGTAGTATAGGTGGCAGGTTGGACGAGCAGTACTTC.

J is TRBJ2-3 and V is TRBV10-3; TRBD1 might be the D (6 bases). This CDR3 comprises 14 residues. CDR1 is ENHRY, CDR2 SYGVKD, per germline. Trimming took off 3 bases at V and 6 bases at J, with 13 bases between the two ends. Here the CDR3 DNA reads TGTGCCATCAGTGATAGTGGGACAAGTGATACGCAGTATTTT. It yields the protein CAISDSGTSDTQYF.

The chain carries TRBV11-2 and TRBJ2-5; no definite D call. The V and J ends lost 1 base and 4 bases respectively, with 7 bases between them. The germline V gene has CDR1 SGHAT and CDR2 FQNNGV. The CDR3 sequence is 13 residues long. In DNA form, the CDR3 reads TGTGCCAGCAGCTTAGTGGGTGGAGAGACCCAGTACTTC. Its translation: CASSLVGGETQYF.

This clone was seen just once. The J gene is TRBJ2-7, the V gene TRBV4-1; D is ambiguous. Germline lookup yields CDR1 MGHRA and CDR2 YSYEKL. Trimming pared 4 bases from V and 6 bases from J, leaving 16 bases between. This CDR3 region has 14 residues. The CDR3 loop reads CASSRQRQAGEQYF. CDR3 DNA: TGCGCCAGCAGCCGCCAAAGGCAGGCCGGCGAGCAGTACTTC.

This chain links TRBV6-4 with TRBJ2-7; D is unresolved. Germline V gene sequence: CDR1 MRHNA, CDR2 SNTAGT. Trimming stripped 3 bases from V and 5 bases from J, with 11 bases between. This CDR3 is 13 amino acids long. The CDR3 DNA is TGTGCCAGCAGTGAGTCGTTTGAAGACGAGCAGTACTTC. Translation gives CASSESFEDEQYF.

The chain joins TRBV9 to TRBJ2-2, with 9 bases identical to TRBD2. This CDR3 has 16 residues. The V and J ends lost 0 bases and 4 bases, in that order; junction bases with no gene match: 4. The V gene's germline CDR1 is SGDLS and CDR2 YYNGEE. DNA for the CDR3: TGTGCCAGCAGCGTAGTGGCTAGCGGGACCACCGGGGAGCTGTTTTTT. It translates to CASSVVASGTTGELFF.

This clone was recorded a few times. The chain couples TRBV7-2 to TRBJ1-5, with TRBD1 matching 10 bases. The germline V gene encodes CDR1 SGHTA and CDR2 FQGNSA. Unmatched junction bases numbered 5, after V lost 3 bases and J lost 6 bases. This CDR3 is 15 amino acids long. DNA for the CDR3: TGTGCCAGCAGCTTTAGGACAGGGGGGACTCAGCCCCAGCATTTT. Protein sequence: CASSFRTGGTQPQHF. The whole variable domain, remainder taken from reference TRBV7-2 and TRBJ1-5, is GAGVSQSPSNKVTEKGKDVELRCDPISGHTALYWYRQSLGQGLEFLIYFQGNSAPDKSGLPSDRFSAERTGGSVSTLTIQRTQQEDSAVYLCASSFRTGGTQPQHFGDGTRLSIL.

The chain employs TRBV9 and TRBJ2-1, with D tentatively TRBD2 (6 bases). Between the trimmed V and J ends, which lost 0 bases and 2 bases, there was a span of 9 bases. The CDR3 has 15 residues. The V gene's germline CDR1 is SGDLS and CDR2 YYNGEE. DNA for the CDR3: TGTGCCAGCAGCGTAGAGGCGGGGCCCTACAATGAGCAGTTCTTC. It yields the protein CASSVEAGPYNEQFF.

The CDR3 spells CASSAPEGQSTYGANVLTF. In DNA, the CDR3 is TGTGCCAGCAGTGCCCCAGAGGGTCAAAGTACGTATGGGGCCAACGTCCTGACTTTC. This chain uses TRBV6-1 with TRBJ2-6, with D perhaps TRBD2 (5 bases). CDR3 length: 19 amino acids. The V end lost 4 bases, the J end lost 3 bases, and 22 bases lay between the germline ends. CDR1 and CDR2 (germline): MNHNS, SASEGT.